This TCR beta chain was identified during a study of Ad26.COV2.S vaccination and SARS-CoV-2 variants. As regards this clone: The antigen is unknown.

Points from the study as a whole: It was reported that spike-specific CD8+ and CD4+ T cell responses were substantially broad after vaccination. The analyses of TCR breadth and depth may have understated the size of total T cell responses. Placebo and vaccine recipients had non-spike TCR breadth that was similar. Spike-specific TCR breadth was greater in vaccine than placebo recipients.

Data came from immunoSEQ multiplex PCR; TCRdb stores just in-frame clones and leaves some out. In the table there are 300,000 to 400,000 clones, roughly nine tenths of which are singletons. The clonotype comes from a human donor who had recovered from COVID-19. Source: peripheral blood, taken after recovery from COVID-19.

CDR3: CASRDGQGFTEAFF. The CDR3 nucleotides are TGTGCCAGCAGAGACGGACAGGGGTTCACTGAAGCTTTCTTT. The chain links TRBV28 to TRBJ1-1; 9 nucleotides agree with TRBD1. CDR1 and CDR2 from the germline V gene are MDHEN and SYDVKM. Trimming at V came to 6 bases and at J to 4 bases, leaving 6 bases not matched to a gene. This CDR3 contains 14 residues.